Each of the 9 T cell receptor beta chains below was sequenced from the same sample in a study of blood T cell repertoires in COVID-19. Repertoires were generated with immunoSEQ multiplex PCR, while TCRdb's copy carries only in-frame clones and drops some. This table has over 100,000 clones, around 87% appearing once. The sample taken for sequencing was peripheral blood. All receptors derive from a man in his fifties with acute or convalescent COVID-19.

This clone was picked up one time. The V gene is TRBV18, the J gene TRBJ2-5; 13 bases are shared with TRBD2. After removal of 3 bases from V and 5 bases from J, the junction contained 9 bases not matched to a gene. The CDR3 length is 17 residues. Germline loops: CDR1 KGHSH, CDR2 LQKENI. In DNA form, the CDR3 reads TGTGCCAGCTCACCCCGCACTAGCGGGAGGGCAAGCGAGACCCAGTACTTC. This codes for CASSPRTSGRASETQYF.

V usage is TRBV3-1 (or the pseudogene TRBV3-2) and J usage is TRBJ2-2, with D uncertain. Germline lookup yields CDR1 LGHDT and CDR2 YNNKEL (reference sequence). V was trimmed by 1 base and J by 1 base, leaving 4 bases between them. The CDR3 spans 14 residues. For the CDR3, the DNA is TGTGCCAGCAGCCAAGTCGGGAACACCGGGGAGCTGTTTTTT. Its protein product is CASSQVGNTGELFF.

This clone was recorded once. The CDR3, as DNA: TGTGCCACCTCGCCGGGAGGGCCAACCGGGGAGCTGTTTTTT. Protein product: CATSPGGPTGELFF. V usage is TRBV11-3 and J usage is TRBJ2-2; 8 bases match TRBD2. CDR3 length: 14 amino acids. V shed 10 bases and J 5 bases; nucleotides not matched to a gene: 9. Germline V lookup: CDR1 SGHNT, CDR2 YENEEA.

The chain is built from TRBV2 and TRBJ2-1, with 8 bases lining up with TRBD1. The germline CDR1 and CDR2 sequences are SNHLY and FYNNEI. The CDR3 runs 13 residues. The V and J ends lost 5 bases and 7 bases, in that order; junction bases with no gene match: 4. CDR3 nucleotide sequence: TGTGCCAGCAGTCGGACAGGGAGGAATGAGCAGTTCTTC. It is translated as CASSRTGRNEQFF.

The CDR3 DNA reads as TGTGCCAGCAGACAGGGGGCAGCAGATACGCAGTATTTT. Translated: CASRQGAADTQYF. This chain uses TRBV6-5 with TRBJ2-3, with 9 bases that match TRBD1. J lost 4 bases, V lost 6 bases, and 2 bases had no gene match. CDR1 MNHEY and CDR2 SVGAGI come from the germline V gene. The CDR3 is 13 amino acids.

The rearrangement uses TRBV18 and TRBJ1-2; TRBD1 matches at 8 bases. V lost 2 bases to trimming and J lost 5 bases; unmatched junction nucleotides: 4. This CDR3 contains 14 residues. Germline CDR1 and CDR2: KGHSH and LQKENI. In DNA, the CDR3 is TGTGCCAGCTCACCAAGCGACAGGGGATATGGCTACACCTTC. This gives the protein CASSPSDRGYGYTF.

The CDR3 nucleotides read TGTGCCAGCTCACCTATCGGACTAGCGGGAGGATCCTCCTACAATGAGCAGTTCTTC. Translating gives CASSPIGLAGGSSYNEQFF. The V call is TRBV18, the J call TRBJ2-1; 14 bases match TRBD2. Trimming cost V 3 bases and J 0 bases; bases outside gene matches: 7. Germline V CDR1 and CDR2: KGHSH, LQKENI. The CDR3 covers 19 residues.

The gene calls are TRBV5-1 and TRBJ2-1; 9 nucleotides align to TRBD2. The V gene's germline CDR1 is SGHRS and CDR2 YFSETQ. This CDR3 region has 17 residues. V trimming: 4 bases; J trimming: 5 bases; junction bases outside the gene matches: 13. The CDR3 coding sequence is TGCGCCAGCAGCGAGCCTCGGGGGGTAGCGGGAGACAATGAGCAGTTCTTC. Translation gives CASSEPRGVAGDNEQFF.

This clone is a singleton in its sample. This chain uses TRBV27 with TRBJ2-7; D gene unclear. This CDR3 has 13 residues. Trimming pared 2 bases from V and 2 bases from J, leaving 7 bases between. Per the germline V gene, CDR1 is MNHEY and CDR2 is SMNVEV (reference sequence). The CDR3 is CASSLTRTYEQYF. In nucleotides, the CDR3 is TGTGCCAGCAGTTTAACACGAACCTACGAGCAGTACTTC.